This T cell receptor beta chain was recovered during a study of blood T cell repertoires in COVID-19 (dated by TCRdb to the early 2020s). With regard to the full study: Samples from collaborators originated in the United States, Italy and Spain and spanned both the acute and convalescent phases of COVID-19. The prospective study material was composed of cDNA or gDNA derived from T cells, B-cell-depleted T cells, or PBMCs. Deeply sampled blood TCRbeta repertoires from subjects exposed to, actively infected with, or recovered from COVID-19 were included in the dataset. A freely available public database, intended as a resource for researchers studying the immune response to SARS-CoV-2, is where the repertoires were released. Samples came from the ongoing ImmuneRACE study (first 160 participants) plus 1,254 subjects from 6 global collaborators. The sample metadata nearly always contained a de-identified subject ID, COVID-19 status, age in years and sex. Where available, HLA class I and class II types were obtained from metadata supplied by the sample provider rather than from assay-based typing.

About this clone: It has no known antigen specificity. There are no base qualities to consult, and no much larger clone falls within one base.

Via the germline V gene, CDR1 is SGHNT and CDR2 YENEEA. The CDR3 starts with the cysteine, ends with the phenylalanine, and has 16 residues. The DNA shown is the 48-base CDR3, in frame from base 1. At the junction V is shortened by 4 bases and J by 0 bases, with 15 bases in between. Each collaborating institution followed its own protocols to collect whole blood in K2EDTA tubes. For TCRbeta analysis, collaborator samples were shipped as frozen whole blood, as isolated PBMCs, or as DNA extracted from either sample type. Broader findings and caveats from the paper: Clinical and demographic metadata were provided uncurated, with the amount varying by source and participant.

TCRbeta CDR3 regions were amplified from genomic DNA using the immunoSEQ Assay, a bias-controlled multiplex PCR. Per the original workflow: Within the assay, amplification of reference gene primers was used to estimate how many nucleated cells each sample contained. Sequence reads were collapsed and filtered to measure the absolute abundance of every unique TCRbeta CDR3 rearrangement. For each sample, productive Simpson clonality was calculated as the square root of Simpson's diversity index across productive rearrangements. What TCRdb holds here is the immuneACCESS table cut down to in-frame rearrangements. Part of the clones is not present; checked against another copy, under half of the missing clones reflect an unresolved V gene, and the others are unexplained. V and J calls plus clone size are reproduced from that table; the DNA served to infer D and trimming. For this sample the table gives 97,000 or so clones, of which 90% were detected only once. In total, the top ten clones hold just over 5% of the sample.

The source of this sequence is a man over 45 with acute or convalescent COVID-19. The rearranged chain carries TRBV11-3 and TRBJ2-5, with TRBD1 as a weak D call on 5 bases. The sequenced sample consisted of peripheral blood. The CDR3 protein sequence reads: CASSSRRGRYQETQYF. The DNA sequence reads TGTGCCAGCAGCTCCCGAAGGGGAAGATACCAAGAGACCCAGTACTTC.